This TCR beta chain stems from a study of blood T cell repertoires in COVID-19 (TCRdb year 2020). Regarding the research as a whole: Collaborator samples came from the United States, Italy and Spain and covered acute and convalescent phases of COVID-19. The prospective study material was composed of cDNA or gDNA derived from T cells, B-cell-depleted T cells, or PBMCs. The dataset comprised deeply sampled blood TCRbeta repertoires from subjects exposed to, actively infected with, or recovered from COVID-19. The repertoires were released in a freely available public database intended as a resource for research on the immune response to SARS-CoV-2. The samples were drawn from two sources: the first 160 participants of the ongoing ImmuneRACE study, and approximately 1,300 subjects contributed by 6 global collaborators. Nearly every sample came with metadata listing a de-identified subject ID, COVID-19 status, age in years and sex. Where available, HLA class I and class II types were obtained from metadata supplied by the sample provider rather than from assay-based typing. Overall study outcomes, separate from this receptor: The amount of clinical and demographic metadata varied by source and participant and was provided uncurated.

CDR1 is given as ENHRY and CDR2 as SYGVKD, both from the germline V gene. V lost 6 bases and J lost 5 bases, and the count of bases not matched to a germline gene is 9. The CDR3 sequence holds 15 residues, the cysteine and phenylalanine included. Kept here is only the CDR3 DNA, which spans 45 bases and is read in frame from base 1. Whole blood was collected in K2EDTA tubes by collaborating institutions according to the institutions' own protocols. For TCRbeta analysis, collaborators shipped samples in one of three forms: frozen whole blood, isolated PBMCs, or DNA extracted from either of those sample types. This clone was detected only a few times. This clone's antigen is unknown. Base qualities are not at hand, and no much larger clone is one base apart. The immunoSEQ Assay, a bias-controlled multiplex PCR, was used to amplify TCRbeta CDR3 regions from genomic DNA. On the authors' methods: Nucleated cell counts per sample were estimated from amplification of reference gene primers within the assay. Sequence reads were collapsed and filtered to measure the absolute abundance of every unique TCRbeta CDR3 rearrangement. Productive Simpson clonality was computed per sample as the square root of Simpson's diversity index over productive rearrangements. As stored in TCRdb, this immuneACCESS dataset retains in-frame rearrangements with V and J assigned. A fraction of the clones does not appear; measured against another copy, unresolved V genes explain less than half of the discrepancy, and the remainder lacks a known reason. For V, J and clone size, that table is used; D and trimming come from the DNA. This sample gives 50,000 or so clones in total; more than 80% of them show up just once. Approximately 5.7% of the sample goes to the ten largest clones.

The V and J segments used are TRBV10-3 and TRBJ2-1, with 8 middle bases fitting TRBD1. This receptor was identified in a woman in her fifties or sixties with acute or convalescent COVID-19. Sequences were obtained from peripheral blood. The DNA sequence follows: TGTGCCATCAGATCTGTGGGGACAGGCAACAATGAGCAGTTCTTC. This gives the protein CAIRSVGTGNNEQFF.